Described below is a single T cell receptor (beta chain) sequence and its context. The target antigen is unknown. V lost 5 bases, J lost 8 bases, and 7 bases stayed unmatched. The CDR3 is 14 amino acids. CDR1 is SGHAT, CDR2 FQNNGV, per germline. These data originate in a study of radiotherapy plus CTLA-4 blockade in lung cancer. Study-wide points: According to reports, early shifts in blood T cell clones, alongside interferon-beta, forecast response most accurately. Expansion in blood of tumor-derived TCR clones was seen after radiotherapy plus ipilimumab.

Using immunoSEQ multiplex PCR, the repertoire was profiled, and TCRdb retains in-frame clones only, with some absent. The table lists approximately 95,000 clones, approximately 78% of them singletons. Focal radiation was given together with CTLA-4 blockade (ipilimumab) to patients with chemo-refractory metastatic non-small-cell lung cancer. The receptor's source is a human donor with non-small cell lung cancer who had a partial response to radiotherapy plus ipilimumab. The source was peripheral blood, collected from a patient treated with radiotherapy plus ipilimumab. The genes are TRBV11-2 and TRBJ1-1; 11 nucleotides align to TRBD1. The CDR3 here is CASSLGTGGIEAFF. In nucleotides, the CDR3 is TGTGCCAGCAGCCTCGGGACAGGGGGGATAGAAGCTTTCTTT.